A single sample is the source of the 20 T cell receptor beta chains below, sequenced in a study of CD8 T cells in Susac syndrome. RNA amounts of about 0.5 to 1 ug underwent reverse transcription with random hexamers. TCRdb redid the calling of the immunoSEQ multiplex PCR reads with MiXCR, one entry per CDR3 protein. The sample consists of around 77,000 distinct CDR3 sequences, over 90% of them appearing once. The specimen sequenced was CD4+ T cells from PBMCs. All receptors come from a human donor with multiple sclerosis.

This clonotype has just one count. CDR3 amino acids: CSASRGSSTDTQYF. CDR3 nucleotide sequence: TGCAGCGCTTCGCGGGGGAGCAGCACAGATACGCAGTATTTT. The chain has TRBV29-1 and TRBJ2-3, with 7 bases identical to TRBD2. V was clipped by 7 bases and J by 0 bases; unmatched bases: 7. The CDR3 loop spans 14 amino acids. Germline V gene lookup returns CDR1 SQVTM and CDR2 ANQGSEA.

Only a few counts were recorded for this clonotype. The chain is built from TRBV6-1 and TRBJ1-2; D perhaps matches TRBD1 (5 bases). The V gene lost 5 bases and the J gene lost 1 base, with 8 bases spanning the gap. CDR1 is MNHNS and CDR2 is SASEGT in the germline V gene. The CDR3 loop spans 13 amino acids. CDR3: CASSTTVNYGYTF. The DNA for the CDR3 is TGTGCCAGCAGTACGACAGTTAACTATGGCTACACCTTC.

The chain links TRBV20-1 to TRBJ1-1; D call uncertain. CDR1 is DFQATT, CDR2 SNEGSKA, per germline (reference sequence). The CDR3 loop spans 11 amino acids. V lost 1 base and J 7 bases, leaving 7 bases between the germline ends. CDR3 amino acids: CSARARNEAFF. The DNA for the CDR3 is TGCAGTGCTAGAGCGCGAAATGAAGCTTTCTTT.

The sample holds one count of this clonotype. The CDR3 loop is CASSGQGVETQYF. The CDR3 region has the DNA TGTGCCAGCTCGGGACAGGGGGTTGAGACCCAGTACTTC. V gene TRBV6-6 combines with J gene TRBJ2-5; 11 nucleotides align to TRBD1. The CDR3 covers 13 residues. The junction had 4 bases not matched to a gene; V was cut back by 8 bases and J by 5 bases. Germline assignment: CDR1 MNHNY and CDR2 SVGAGI (reference sequence).

This chain uses TRBV6-5 with TRBJ2-7; possible D gene TRBD1, 6 bases. The CDR3 runs to 13 residues. V gave up 2 bases and J gave up 6 bases, with 11 bases separating them. Germline CDR1 is MNHEY and CDR2 is SVGAGI. The CDR3 is CASSYRDNSEQYF. For the CDR3, the DNA is TGTGCCAGCAGTTACCGGGACAATAGCGAGCAGTACTTC.

V is TRBV29-1 and J is TRBJ2-5, with D possibly being TRBD1 (6 bases). The CDR3 length is 13 residues. Per germline, CDR1 SQVTM and CDR2 ANQGSEA. Trimming removed 6 bases from V and 0 bases from J, with 11 bases in between. CDR3 bases: TGCAGCGTCCCGTCAGGGGACCAAGAGACCCAGTACTTC. Translating it yields CSVPSGDQETQYF.

V gene TRBV20-1 combines with J gene TRBJ2-2; 8 bases fit TRBD1. Trimming cost V 8 bases and J 3 bases; bases outside gene matches: 5. Germline CDR1 DFQATT, CDR2 SNEGSKA (reference sequence). The CDR3 is made up of 13 amino acids. In nucleotides, the CDR3 is TGCAGTCTCGACAGGGGCGACACCGGGGAGCTGTTTTTT. The encoded protein is CSLDRGDTGELFF.

The gene calls are TRBV20-1 and TRBJ1-5, with D uncertain. CDR1 DFQATT and CDR2 SNEGSKA come from the germline V gene (reference sequence). The length of the CDR3 is 16 residues. Trimming removed 4 bases from V and 3 bases from J, with 19 bases in between. CDR3 nucleotide sequence: TGCAGTGCTAAGCCGGGGAGCCTTGTGTTCAATCAGCCCCAGCATTTT. Its translation: CSAKPGSLVFNQPQHF.

The chain uses TRBV20-1 and TRBJ2-3, with 9 bases lining up with TRBD1. The length of the CDR3 is 15 residues. The ends lost 6 bases at V and 0 bases at J; junction bases unmatched: 7. Germline-derived CDR1 and CDR2 are DFQATT and SNEGSKA (reference sequence). The CDR3 sequence is CSAPGGTGSTDTQYF. The CDR3 region has the DNA TGCAGTGCCCCCGGGGGGACAGGGAGCACAGATACGCAGTATTTT.

This clonotype has a handful of counts. The chain carries TRBV7-2 and TRBJ2-1; the match to TRBD2 covers 12 bases. V shed 5 bases, J shed 10 bases, and the junction held 15 bases outside the gene matches. Germline lookup yields CDR1 SGHTA and CDR2 FQGNSA. The CDR3 extends over 17 amino acids. In DNA, the CDR3 is TGTGCCAGCAGCACCCTCCCTCTAGCGGGGGGGCCTGGGGAGCAGTTCTTC. Its protein is CASSTLPLAGGPGEQFF. Based on the CDR3 plus reference TRBV7-2 and TRBJ2-1, the full variable domain is GAGVSQSPSNKVTEKGKDVELRCDPISGHTALYWYRQSLGQGLEFLIYFQGNSAPDKSGLPSDRFSAERTGGSVSTLTIQRTQQEDSAVYLCASSTLPLAGGPGEQFFGPGTRLTVL.

This clonotype was seen once. The chain uses TRBV7-2 and TRBJ1-1, with a weak D call TRBD1 (5 bases). CDR1 and CDR2 from the germline V gene are SGHTA and FQGNSA. Between the trimmed V and J ends, which lost 2 bases and 0 bases, there was a span of 10 bases. The CDR3 runs 15 residues. CDR3 coding DNA: TGTGCCAGCAGCTTAAGTGCAGGGTTGAACACTGAAGCTTTCTTT. Its translation is CASSLSAGLNTEAFF. Using reference TRBV7-2 and TRBJ1-1 for the parts outside the CDR3, the full variable domain is GAGVSQSPSNKVTEKGKDVELRCDPISGHTALYWYRQSLGQGLEFLIYFQGNSAPDKSGLPSDRFSAERTGGSVSTLTIQRTQQEDSAVYLCASSLSAGLNTEAFFGQGTRLTVV.

The rearrangement links TRBV3-1 to TRBJ2-3, with D possibly matching TRBD1 (6 bases). The CDR3 is 15 residues long. Trimming removed 0 bases at V and 5 bases at J, with 12 bases between. Germline loops: CDR1 LGHDT, CDR2 YNNKEL (reference sequence). The CDR3 nucleotides read TGTGCCAGCAGCCAAGACAGGGGTGGAAGAGATACGCAGTATTTT. This sequence encodes CASSQDRGGRDTQYF.

The chain is built from TRBV20-1 and TRBJ1-4; no firm D call. CDR1 is DFQATT and CDR2 is SNEGSKA in the germline V gene (reference sequence). Trimming removed 6 bases from V and 0 bases from J, with 11 bases in between. This CDR3 region has 14 residues. The CDR3 spells CSAPTSATNEKLFF. DNA of the CDR3: TGCAGTGCCCCCACCAGCGCAACTAATGAAAAACTGTTTTTT.

The CDR3 DNA sequence: TGCAGCGTTTCCGTAGCGGGGGCTTACAATGAGCAGTTCTTC. As protein: CSVSVAGAYNEQFF. This chain joins TRBV29-1 and TRBJ2-1; 9 bases agree with TRBD2. V lost 5 bases to trimming and J lost 4 bases; unmatched junction nucleotides: 6. Looked up from germline, CDR1 is SQVTM and CDR2 is ANQGSEA. This CDR3 is 14 amino acids long.

The chain employs TRBV11-3 and TRBJ2-3; the D call may be TRBD1 or TRBD2 (5 bases each). Per germline, CDR1 SGHNT and CDR2 YENEEA. The CDR3 is 15 residues long. V dropped 1 base and J dropped 1 base, with 9 bases sitting between them. The CDR3 loop reads CASSLAGLRTDTQYF. CDR3 in DNA: TGTGCCAGCAGCTTAGCGGGGCTACGCACAGATACGCAGTATTTT.

The chain links TRBV19 to TRBJ2-3; D gene unclear. The CDR3 is 13 amino acids. Deletions cut 7 bases from V and 7 bases from J, with 15 bases between. Germline CDR1 is LNHDA and CDR2 is SQIVND (reference sequence). In DNA form, the CDR3 reads TGTGCCAGTACCCCTTTAGGGCAGTATACGCAGTATTTT. Translating gives CASTPLGQYTQYF.

The V call is TRBV5-1, the J call TRBJ2-5; perhaps D is TRBD1 or TRBD2 (5 bases each). CDR1 SGHRS and CDR2 YFSETQ come from the germline V gene. Trimming took off 4 bases at V and 1 base at J, with 11 bases between the two ends. The CDR3 consists of 14 residues. CDR3 sequence (DNA): TGCGCCAGCAGCGCCGGGACGGCCCAAGAGACCCAGTACTTC. Encoded protein: CASSAGTAQETQYF.

The V call is TRBV5-1, the J call TRBJ1-1, with TRBD1 as a possible D gene (5 bases). This CDR3 has 16 amino acids. V dropped 1 base and J dropped 4 bases, with 17 bases sitting between them. The V gene's germline CDR1 is SGHRS and CDR2 YFSETQ. CDR3: CASSLSVRGAGTEAFF. In DNA form, the CDR3 reads TGCGCCAGCAGCTTGTCTGTTCGGGGCGCGGGCACTGAAGCTTTCTTT.

The chain employs TRBV7-2 and TRBJ1-3, with 9 bases fitting TRBD1. The CDR3 length is 14 residues. CDR1 is SGHTA, CDR2 FQGNSA, per germline. Germline trimming cut 5 bases from V and 6 bases from J; bases unmatched to any gene: 5. As DNA, the CDR3 is TGTGCCAGCAGCCGACAGGGGGATGTAAACACCATATATTTT. Its protein product is CASSRQGDVNTIYF.

The genes are TRBV6-1 and TRBJ2-2, with 8 nucleotides matching TRBD1. Trimming cost V 5 bases and J 3 bases; bases outside gene matches: 11. From germline, CDR1 is MNHNS and CDR2 SASEGT. There are 17 residues in the CDR3. The CDR3 nucleotides read TGTGCCAGCAGTCGACCCCGGGACAGGACTTACACCGGGGAGCTGTTTTTT. Protein: CASSRPRDRTYTGELFF.